These T cell receptor beta chains were read from a single sample in a study of T cell responses to AZD1222 COVID-19 vaccine. TCRdb keeps only in-frame clones here, not all; method: immunoSEQ multiplex PCR. Of 75,000 to 100,000 clones detected, 92% appear once; the ten largest clones hold roughly 3.1%. Sequences were derived from peripheral blood, sampled 28 days after the second AZD1222 dose. These receptor sequences come from an adult who received the AZD1222 COVID-19 vaccine. CDR3s include the opening cysteine and the closing phenylalanine or tryptophan. D genes are given only for firm matches. Where a row states a size, it is once, few, many or the class of an expanded clone; other rows omit it.

abundance,j_gene,d_gene,v_gene,CDR3aa,CDR3nt
once,TRBJ1-5,-,TRBV6-6,CASSRETNQPQHF,TGTGCCAGCAGCCGGGAAACCAATCAGCCCCAGCATTTT
-,TRBJ1-2,-,TRBV18,CASSPRDTVVGGYTF,TGTGCCAGCTCACCACGCGACACTGTGGTAGGTGGCTACACCTTC
-,TRBJ2-5,-,TRBV5-1,CASSLVGGEETQYF,TGCGCCAGCAGCTTGGTGGGGGGAGAGGAGACCCAGTACTTC
once,TRBJ2-7,-,TRBV14,CASSRSRAVSSYEQYF,TGTGCCAGCAGCCGGAGCCGGGCAGTTAGCTCCTACGAGCAGTACTTC
-,TRBJ1-2,-,TRBV7-3,CASSLGSGNPYYGYTF,TGTGCCAGCAGCTTGGGATCGGGGAACCCTTACTATGGCTACACCTTC
-,TRBJ1-5,-,TRBV27,CASSLWAGQNQPQHF,TGTGCCAGCAGTTTATGGGCAGGACAGAATCAGCCCCAGCATTTT
-,TRBJ1-2,-,TRBV28,CASSSSWDYGYTF,TGTGCCAGCAGTTCCTCATGGGACTATGGCTACACCTTC
-,TRBJ2-7,TRBD1,TRBV6-5,CASSRQGAGYEQYF,TGTGCCAGCAGCCGACAGGGGGCTGGGTACGAGCAGTACTTC
-,TRBJ1-2,-,TRBV5-1,CASSLGGPPSNYGYTF,TGCGCCAGCAGCTTAGGCGGCCCTCCGTCTAACTATGGCTACACCTTC
-,TRBJ2-4,-,TRBV5-4,CASSSAGGRAKNIQYF,TGTGCCAGCAGCTCTGCCGGGGGGCGCGCCAAAAACATTCAGTACTTC
few,TRBJ2-4,-,TRBV10-3,CAISEAGRGAKNIQYF,TGTGCCATCAGTGAGGCGGGCCGGGGAGCCAAAAACATTCAGTACTTC
-,TRBJ1-2,TRBD1,TRBV10-1,CASSENRGYGYTF,TGCGCCAGCAGTGAAAACAGGGGATATGGCTACACCTTC
-,TRBJ1-1,-,TRBV7-8,CASSLRDGVTEAFF,TGTGCCAGCAGCCTCCGGGACGGGGTAACTGAAGCTTTCTTT
-,TRBJ1-6,-,TRBV7-9,CASSLGRVENSPLHF,TGTGCCAGCAGCTTAGGGCGGGTTGAGAATTCACCCCTCCACTTT
-,TRBJ1-1,-,TRBV6-1,CASSDIRGQQREAFF,TGTGCCAGCAGTGATATAAGGGGTCAACAAAGGGAAGCTTTCTTT
-,TRBJ2-3,TRBD2,TRBV27,CASSRAGRRTDTQYF,TGTGCCAGCAGTAGAGCGGGGCGTCGCACAGATACGCAGTATTTT
-,TRBJ1-5,TRBD1,TRBV18,CASSPGTGSNQPQHF,TGTGCCAGCTCACCCGGGACAGGGAGCAATCAGCCCCAGCATTTT
-,TRBJ2-3,TRBD2,TRBV13,CASGDSGGFLADTQYF,TGTGCCAGCGGCGATAGCGGGGGTTTTCTTGCAGATACGCAGTATTTT
-,TRBJ2-7,-,TRBV7-9,CASSLTGYEQYF,TGTGCCAGCAGCCTTACCGGCTACGAGCAGTACTTC
few,TRBJ2-2,-,TRBV19,CASKGNWRTGELFF,TGTGCCAGTAAGGGCAACTGGCGGACCGGGGAGCTGTTTTTT
-,TRBJ2-7,-,TRBV6-2/TRBV6-3,CASSFGPYEQYF,TGTGCCAGCAGTTTCGGACCCTACGAGCAGTACTTC
once,TRBJ1-6,-,TRBV19,CATSGFSSYNSPLHF,TGTGCCACCTCGGGCTTCAGCTCCTATAATTCACCCCTCCACTTT
-,TRBJ1-6,-,TRBV3-1/TRBV3-2,CASSQGETGPLHF,TGTGCCAGCAGCCAAGGAGAGACAGGACCCCTCCACTTT
-,TRBJ2-3,-,TRBV5-5,CASSPRVSVGLDTQYF,TGTGCCAGCAGCCCAAGGGTGTCAGTGGGATTAGATACGCAGTATTTT
-,TRBJ1-4,-,TRBV6-5,CASSYGGGTNEKLFF,TGTGCCAGCAGTTACGGGGGGGGGACTAATGAAAAACTGTTTTTT
-,TRBJ2-5,-,TRBV18,CASSPTQGRGETQYF,TGTGCCAGCTCACCAACTCAGGGAAGAGGGGAGACCCAGTACTTC
-,TRBJ2-4,-,TRBV3-1/TRBV3-2,CASSQSLNIQYF,TGTGCCAGCAGCCAAAGTCTTAACATTCAGTACTTC
-,TRBJ1-5,TRBD1,TRBV19,CASSRQGVGQPQHF,TGTGCCAGTTCCCGACAGGGAGTGGGACAGCCCCAGCATTTT
-,TRBJ2-2,-,TRBV30,CAWMRSLSGAGELFF,TGTGCCTGGATGAGGTCTTTATCGGGGGCCGGGGAGCTGTTTTTT
-,TRBJ2-1,-,TRBV7-9,CASSLVESINEQFF,TGTGCCAGCAGCTTAGTCGAATCGATCAATGAGCAGTTCTTC
-,TRBJ2-1,-,TRBV20-1,CSARQGYEQFF,TGCAGTGCTAGACAGGGCTATGAGCAGTTCTTC
-,TRBJ1-1,TRBD1,TRBV6-1,CASSELYRGNTEAFF,TGTGCCAGCAGTGAATTGTACAGGGGGAACACTGAAGCTTTCTTT
-,TRBJ1-1,TRBD1,TRBV5-1,CASSFGQGNTEAFF,TGCGCCAGCAGCTTCGGACAGGGTAACACTGAAGCTTTCTTT
-,TRBJ1-6,-,TRBV7-2,CASSLDGYNSPLHF,TGTGCCAGCAGCTTGGACGGATATAATTCACCCCTCCACTTT
-,TRBJ2-7,-,TRBV4-3,CASSQDRRPYEQYF,TGCGCCAGCAGCCAAGATAGGCGTCCCTACGAGCAGTACTTC
-,TRBJ1-4,-,TRBV9,CASSVGPDGEKLFF,TGTGCCAGCAGCGTAGGACCAGACGGTGAAAAACTGTTTTTT
-,TRBJ2-5,TRBD1,TRBV19,CASSGQGYQETQYF,TGTGCCAGTAGCGGACAGGGGTACCAAGAGACCCAGTACTTC
-,TRBJ1-2,-,TRBV6-5,CASRPGGPYGYTF,TGTGCCAGCAGACCGGGAGGGCCCTATGGCTACACCTTC
once,TRBJ1-3,-,TRBV27,CASSPPCEGSLAGNTIYF,TGTGCCAGCAGTCCGCCTTGCGAGGGGAGCTTGGCTGGAAACACCATATATTTT
-,TRBJ1-1,TRBD1,TRBV29-1,CSVVRGRTEAFF,TGCAGCGTTGTAAGGGGGCGGACTGAAGCTTTCTTT
-,TRBJ1-1,-,TRBV18,CASSPGRGDTEAFF,TGTGCCAGCTCACCCGGGAGAGGGGACACTGAAGCTTTCTTT
-,TRBJ1-6,TRBD1,TRBV2,CASSVRQGANSPLHF,TGTGCCAGCAGTGTCCGGCAGGGGGCGAATTCACCCCTCCACTTT
-,TRBJ1-1,TRBD1,TRBV4-2,CASSLGQGVTEAFF,TGTGCCAGCAGCCTGGGACAGGGCGTCACTGAAGCTTTCTTT
few,TRBJ1-5,-,TRBV7-2,CASSLTRHSNQPQHF,TGTGCCAGCAGCTTAACACGTCATAGCAATCAGCCCCAGCATTTT
-,TRBJ2-4,-,TRBV3-1/TRBV3-2,CASSQDPLAAKNIQYF,TGTGCCAGCAGCCAAGATCCCCTAGCGGCCAAAAACATTCAGTACTTC
-,TRBJ1-4,-,TRBV7-8,CASSFREGEKLFF,TGTGCCAGCAGCTTCCGCGAGGGTGAAAAACTGTTTTTT
-,TRBJ1-2,-,TRBV5-6,CASSRGDAGGYTF,TGTGCCAGCAGTAGGGGGGACGCGGGTGGCTACACCTTC
-,TRBJ1-1,TRBD1,TRBV30,CAWSVVDRMNTEAFF,TGTGCCTGGAGTGTAGTGGACAGGATGAACACTGAAGCTTTCTTT
-,TRBJ2-1,TRBD2,TRBV5-1,CASRPGLASDEQFF,TGCGCCAGCAGACCGGGACTAGCATCCGATGAGCAGTTCTTC
-,TRBJ2-2,-,TRBV18,CASSPSHTGELFF,TGTGCCAGCTCACCAAGTCACACCGGGGAGCTGTTTTTT
-,TRBJ1-6,TRBD1,TRBV18,CASSPRTGQNSPLHF,TGTGCCAGCTCACCACGGACAGGGCAGAATTCACCCCTCCACTTT
-,TRBJ1-3,-,TRBV19,CASSRVRGHSGNTIYF,TGTGCCAGTAGTCGGGTCCGGGGGCATTCTGGAAACACCATATATTTT
-,TRBJ1-6,TRBD1,TRBV12-5,CASGPGTGQDNSPLHF,TGTGCTAGTGGCCCAGGCACGGGACAGGATAATTCACCCCTCCACTTT
-,TRBJ1-1,-,TRBV18,CASSPPSIGDMNTEAFF,TGTGCCAGCTCACCGCCGTCAATAGGGGATATGAACACTGAAGCTTTCTTT
once,TRBJ2-7,-,TRBV19,CASRKRVGGPYEQYF,TGTGCCAGTAGAAAGAGGGTTGGCGGACCCTACGAGCAGTACTTC